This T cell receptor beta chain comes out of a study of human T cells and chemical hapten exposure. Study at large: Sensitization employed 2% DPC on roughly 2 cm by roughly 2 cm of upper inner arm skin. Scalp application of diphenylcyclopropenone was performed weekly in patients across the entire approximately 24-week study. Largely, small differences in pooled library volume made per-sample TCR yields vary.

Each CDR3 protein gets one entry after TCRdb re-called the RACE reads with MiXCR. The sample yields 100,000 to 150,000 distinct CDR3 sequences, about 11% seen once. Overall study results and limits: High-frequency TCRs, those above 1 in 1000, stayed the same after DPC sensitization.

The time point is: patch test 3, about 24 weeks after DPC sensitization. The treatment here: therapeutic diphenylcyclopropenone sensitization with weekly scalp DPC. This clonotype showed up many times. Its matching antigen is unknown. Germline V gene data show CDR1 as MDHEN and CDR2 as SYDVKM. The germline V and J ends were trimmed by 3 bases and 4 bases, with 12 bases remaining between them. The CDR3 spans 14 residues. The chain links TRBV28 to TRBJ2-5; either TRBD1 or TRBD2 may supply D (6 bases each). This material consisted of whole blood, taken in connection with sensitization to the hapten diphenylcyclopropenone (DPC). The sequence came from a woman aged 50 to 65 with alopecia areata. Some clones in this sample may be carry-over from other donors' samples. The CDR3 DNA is TGTGCCAGCAGTTTCCGAGGGGGGTCAGAGACCCAGTACTTC. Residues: CASSFRGGSETQYF. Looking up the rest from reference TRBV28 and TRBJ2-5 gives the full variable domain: DVKVTQSSRYLVKRTGEKVFLECVQDMDHENMFWYRQDPGLGLRLIYFSYDVKMKEKGDIPEGYSVSREKKERFSLILESASTNQTSMYLCASSFRGGSETQYFGPGTRLLVL.